The source of this T cell receptor beta chain is a study of CD8 T cells in ankylosing spondylitis (dated by TCRdb to 2015 to 2018). Regarding the study in general: The study profiled T cell receptor beta repertoires in healthy donors and ankylosing spondylitis patients to find disease-linked TCR variants. The full study cohort comprised roughly 24 ankylosing spondylitis patients and 85 to 120 healthy donors. Peripheral blood was sampled, and synovial fluid was also collected from ankylosing spondylitis patients.

Points the paper makes about the study in general: The disease-linked clones were reported to be significantly enriched in matched synovial fluid samples from ankylosing spondylitis patients. Some TCR beta motif variants had previously been reported in synovial fluid and blood of reactive arthritis patients, which suggested common disease-initiation mechanisms. Blood from ankylosing spondylitis patients appeared to be characterized by a TCR beta motif made up of about 8 highly homologous amino acid variants. The disease-linked clones showed a CD8+ phenotype and occurred at relatively low frequencies in peripheral blood.

The sample was run on an Illumina HiSeq 2500. Quantitative 5'-RACE with molecular barcodes was the method used to prepare the TCR beta libraries. In the paper's pipeline: To identify disease-linked TCR variants, a new computational method was used, one built on a probabilistic model of VDJ rearrangement. TCRdb's own reprocessing of the public reads used fastp at Q25 and MiXCR and kept productive beta chains. Each entry is one CDR3 protein sequence, shown with its most common DNA and genes. None of the V and J calls come from the authors' own analysis; TCRdb made them. The sample table records 350,000 or so distinct CDR3 sequences; about 9.9% of these occur just once. The leading ten clones occupy 8% to 9.5% of the sample. Trimming leaves V shorter by 3 bases and J shorter by 1 base, with the junction holding 5 bases beyond the gene matches. CDR1 and CDR2 are read off the germline V gene (reference sequence) as DFQATT and SNEGSKA. The CDR3, cysteine through phenylalanine, is 14 amino acids long. Of all the DNA, just the CDR3 is kept, 42 bases in frame from base 1.

Comment on this clonotype: It lacks a known antigen. A much larger clonotype is one base distant, so this may be a read error.

The sequencing sample was made of blood, either unsorted or a sorted T cell fraction (not recorded which). This sequence originates from a female donor with ankylosing spondylitis or in good health (not recorded which). This receptor chain uses TRBV20-1 and TRBJ1-1, with TRBD1 matching 7 junction bases. The CDR3 protein is CSARKGQRNTEAFF. The DNA sequence is TGCAGTGCTAGGAAGGGACAGCGGAACACTGAAGCTTTCTTT.